The subject of this entry is one T cell receptor beta chain. The antigen is not known. What was sequenced were expressed TCRB transcripts, since all of the isolated RNA had been reverse transcribed. The protocol was immunoSEQ multiplex PCR, while the TCRdb copy is restricted to in-frame clones and leaves out a portion. This table holds under 250,000 clones, around 13% found once. This sample is part of a study of beta chain features in type 1 diabetes. Germline CDR1 and CDR2: MNHNS and SASEGT. This CDR3 is built from 16 residues. With 4 bases clipped from V and 2 bases from J, the junction kept 5 bases outside the gene matches. Overall study findings and caveats: All four CD4+ subsets of Type 1 diabetes patients contained TCRB CDR3s that were moderately but significantly shorter. More deletions and fewer insertions at VDJ junctions were found in patients with type 1 diabetes.

This rearrangement joins TRBV6-1 to TRBJ2-7, with 13 bases that match TRBD2. Sample: naive CD4+ T cells from blood. This sequence was found in a man aged 25-40 years with type 1 diabetes. The CDR3 coding sequence is TGTGCCAGCAGTGGGGGGACTAGCGGGAAGACCTACGAGCAGTACTTC. It specifies CASSGGTSGKTYEQYF.